This T cell receptor beta chain was recorded in a study of tumor-infiltrating lymphocytes in oesophageal squamous cell carcinoma. TCRdb analysed the PCR reads with MiXCR anew, one entry per CDR3 protein. The sample holds roughly 13,000 distinct CDR3 sequences; roughly 50% are singletons and the top ten take 14%. V shed 4 bases and J shed 1 base, with 7 bases lying between them. The CDR3 runs to 13 residues. Germline CDR1 is MNHNS and CDR2 is SASEGT. This clonotype is deemed medium-sized. This TCR was sampled from a male donor with esophageal squamous cell carcinoma. What was sequenced was blood. This chain joins TRBV6-1 and TRBJ1-1; D remains unclear. As DNA, the CDR3 is TGTGCCAGCAGTGGACGGGGGAACACTGAAGCTTTCTTT. Translation: CASSGRGNTEAFF.